This T cell receptor (beta chain) was retrieved from a study of a mutant IDH1 vaccine in newly diagnosed glioma. Note on this clone: Its antigen remains unknown.

Profiled with immunoSEQ multiplex PCR; TCRdb holds only in-frame clones, not every one. The sample has roughly 32,000 clones; about 92% are singletons. Germline V gene data show CDR1 as SGHNT and CDR2 as YENEEA. The V segment lost 4 bases and the J segment 9 bases; nucleotides outside the gene matches: 14. This CDR3 spans 16 amino acids. Stated time point: week 47, end of study. It was 300 ug of mutant IDH1 20-mer peptide that made up each vaccine dose, given with topical imiquimod. The TCR originated in a man aged 35-49 years with glioma. The chain recombines TRBV11-3 with TRBJ2-7, with TRBD1 matching 11 bases. The sequencing here drew on PBMCs, taken from a glioma patient whose treatment included an IDH1 peptide vaccine. The chain's CDR3 is CASSYWGTGGLRGQYF. CDR3 in DNA: TGTGCCAGCAGCTACTGGGGGACAGGGGGGTTACGAGGGCAGTACTTC.